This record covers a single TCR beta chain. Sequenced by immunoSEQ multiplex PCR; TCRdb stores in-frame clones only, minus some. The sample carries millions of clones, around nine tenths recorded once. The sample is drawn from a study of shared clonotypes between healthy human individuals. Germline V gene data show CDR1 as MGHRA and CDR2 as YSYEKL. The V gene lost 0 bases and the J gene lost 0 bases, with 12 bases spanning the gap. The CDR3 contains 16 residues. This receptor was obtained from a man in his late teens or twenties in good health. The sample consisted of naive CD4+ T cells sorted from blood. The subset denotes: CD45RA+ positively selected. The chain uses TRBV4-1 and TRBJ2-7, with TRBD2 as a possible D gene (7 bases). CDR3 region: CASSQDRGAASYEQYF. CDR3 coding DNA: TGCGCCAGCAGCCAAGATCGGGGGGCCGCCTCCTACGAGCAGTACTTC.